These 4 T cell receptor beta chains share one sample of origin, sequenced in a study of blood T cell repertoires in COVID-19 (dated by TCRdb to 2020 to 2021). Library preparation used the immunoSEQ multiplex PCR assay. TCRdb holds this immuneACCESS table with in-frame rearrangements only. Some clones are missing; in checked studies, unresolved V genes explain under half, and the rest has no known cause. For this sample there are some 49,000 clones; more than 75% appear just once. The leading ten clones occupy over 15% of the sample. Sequencing was carried out using peripheral blood. The receptors were sampled from a man in his 70s with active COVID-19.

The rearrangement joins TRBV3-1 (or the pseudogene TRBV3-2) to TRBJ2-1; D is unclear. Germline V CDR1 and CDR2: LGHDT, YNNKEL (reference sequence). This CDR3 has 14 amino acids. Trimming took 0 bases from V and 4 from J, leaving 7 bases between them. The CDR3: CASSQDWQYNEQFF. CDR3 in DNA: TGTGCCAGCAGCCAAGATTGGCAGTACAATGAGCAGTTCTTC.

The chain uses TRBV7-8 and TRBJ2-3; 11 positions agree with TRBD1. Germline CDR1 reads SGHVS; CDR2 reads FQNEAQ. The length of the CDR3 is 15 residues. V trimming: 5 bases; J trimming: 4 bases; junction bases outside the gene matches: 5. The CDR3 spells CASSPGQGASDTQYF. The DNA for the CDR3 is TGTGCCAGCAGCCCCGGACAGGGGGCTTCAGATACGCAGTATTTT.

This sequence joins TRBV5-1 and TRBJ2-5; TRBD1 agrees at 7 bases. In germline, CDR1 is SGHRS, CDR2 YFSETQ. J gave up 1 base and V 0 bases, and 6 bases lay outside the gene matches. The CDR3 totals 16 residues. The CDR3 loop is CASSLAWAGGQETQYF. DNA for the CDR3: TGCGCCAGCAGCTTGGCGTGGGCAGGGGGCCAAGAGACCCAGTACTTC. Full variable domain (missing parts from reference TRBV5-1 and TRBJ2-5): KAGVTQTPRYLIKTRGQQVTLSCSPISGHRSVSWYQQTPGQGLQFLFEYFSETQRNKGNFPGRFSGRQFSNSRSEMNVSTLELGDSALYLCASSLAWAGGQETQYFGPGTRLLVL.

The chain uses TRBV7-6 and TRBJ2-1, with D unclear. The CDR3 consists of 15 residues. V was cut by 2 bases and J by 6 bases, with 14 bases left in between. CDR1 is SGHVS, CDR2 FNYEAQ, per germline. The CDR3 bases are TGTGCCAGCAGCTTATACGGTAGCCGATCCAATGAGCAGTTCTTC. Translating it yields CASSLYGSRSNEQFF.